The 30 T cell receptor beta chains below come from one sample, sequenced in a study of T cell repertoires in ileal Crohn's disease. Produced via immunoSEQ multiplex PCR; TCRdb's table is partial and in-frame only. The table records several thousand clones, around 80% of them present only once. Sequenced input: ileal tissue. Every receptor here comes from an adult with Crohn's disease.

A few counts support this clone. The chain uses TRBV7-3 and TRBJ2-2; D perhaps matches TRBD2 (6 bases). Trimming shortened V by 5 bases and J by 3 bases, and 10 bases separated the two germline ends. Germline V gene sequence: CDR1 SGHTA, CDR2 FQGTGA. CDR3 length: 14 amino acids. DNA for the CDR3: TGTGCCAGCAGCCCTAGCGTCTACACCGGGGAGCTGTTTTTT. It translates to CASSPSVYTGELFF.

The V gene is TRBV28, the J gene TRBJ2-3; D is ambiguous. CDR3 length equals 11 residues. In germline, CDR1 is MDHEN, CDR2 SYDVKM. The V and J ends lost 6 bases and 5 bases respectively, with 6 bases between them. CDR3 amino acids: CASSVQDTQYF. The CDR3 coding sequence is TGTGCCAGCAGCGTACAAGATACGCAGTATTTT.

In nucleotides, the CDR3 is TGTGCCAGCAGCGACAGGGGGCTGAACACCGGGGAGCTGTTTTTT. This encodes CASSDRGLNTGELFF. The V gene is TRBV21-1, the J gene TRBJ2-2; the table assigns TRBD1, which was not confirmed against the DNA. TRBV21-1 is a recognized pseudogene. This CDR3 has 15 residues.

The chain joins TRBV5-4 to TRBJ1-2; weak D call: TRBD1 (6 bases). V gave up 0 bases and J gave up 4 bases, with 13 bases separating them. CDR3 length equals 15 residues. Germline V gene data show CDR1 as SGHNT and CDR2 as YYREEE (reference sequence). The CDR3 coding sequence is TGTGCCAGCAGCTTGGCCGGGGGGCTTAGCTATGGCTACACCTTC. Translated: CASSLAGGLSYGYTF.

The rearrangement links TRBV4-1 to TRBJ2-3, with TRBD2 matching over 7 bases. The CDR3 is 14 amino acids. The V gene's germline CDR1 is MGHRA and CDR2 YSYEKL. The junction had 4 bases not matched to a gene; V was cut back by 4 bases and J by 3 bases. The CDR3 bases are TGCGCCAGCAGCCTCGCCGGGAGGACAGATACGCAGTATTTT. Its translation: CASSLAGRTDTQYF.

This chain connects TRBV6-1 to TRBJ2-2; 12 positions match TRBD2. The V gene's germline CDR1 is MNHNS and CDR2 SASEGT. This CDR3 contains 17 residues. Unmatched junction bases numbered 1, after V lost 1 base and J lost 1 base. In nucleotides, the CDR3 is TGTGCCAGCAGTGAAGAACTAGCGGGGGGGAACACCGGGGAGCTGTTTTTT. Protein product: CASSEELAGGNTGELFF.

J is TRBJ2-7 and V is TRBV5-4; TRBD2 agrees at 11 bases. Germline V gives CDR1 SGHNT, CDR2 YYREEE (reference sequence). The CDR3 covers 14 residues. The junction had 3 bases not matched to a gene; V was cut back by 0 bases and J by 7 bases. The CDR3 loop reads CASSLVTSGGEQYF. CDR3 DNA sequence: TGTGCCAGCAGCTTGGTAACTAGCGGGGGAGAGCAGTACTTC.

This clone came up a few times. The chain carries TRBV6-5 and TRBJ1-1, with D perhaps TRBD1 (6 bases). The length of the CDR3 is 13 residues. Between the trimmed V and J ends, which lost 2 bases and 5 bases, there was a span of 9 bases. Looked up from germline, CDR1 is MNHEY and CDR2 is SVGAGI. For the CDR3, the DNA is TGTGCCAGCAGTTACACCACAGGGACTGAAGCTTTCTTT. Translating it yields CASSYTTGTEAFF.

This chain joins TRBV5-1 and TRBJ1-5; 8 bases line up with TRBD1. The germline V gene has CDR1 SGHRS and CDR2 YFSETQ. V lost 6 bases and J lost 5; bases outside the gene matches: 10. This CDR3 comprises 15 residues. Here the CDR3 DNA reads TGCGCCAGCACACAGGGGGTGGGTAAGGATCAGCCCCAGCATTTT. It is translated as CASTQGVGKDQPQHF.

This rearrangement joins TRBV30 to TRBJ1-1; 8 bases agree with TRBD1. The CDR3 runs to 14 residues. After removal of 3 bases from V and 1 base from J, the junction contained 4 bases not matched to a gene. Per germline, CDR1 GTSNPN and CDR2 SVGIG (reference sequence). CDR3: CAWSVGTGNTEAFF. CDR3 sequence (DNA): TGTGCCTGGAGCGTCGGGACAGGGAACACTGAAGCTTTCTTT.

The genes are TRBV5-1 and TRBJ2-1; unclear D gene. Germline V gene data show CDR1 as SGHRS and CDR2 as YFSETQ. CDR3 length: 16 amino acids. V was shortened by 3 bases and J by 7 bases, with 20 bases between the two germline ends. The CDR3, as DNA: TGCGCCAGCAGCTCTAATAACTTAGCCCCAGTGAATGAGCAGTTCTTC. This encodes CASSSNNLAPVNEQFF.

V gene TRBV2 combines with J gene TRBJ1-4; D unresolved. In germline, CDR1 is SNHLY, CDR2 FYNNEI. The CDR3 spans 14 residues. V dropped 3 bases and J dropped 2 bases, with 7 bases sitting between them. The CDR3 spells CASSDPGTNEKLFF. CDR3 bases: TGTGCCAGCAGTGATCCGGGGACTAATGAAAAACTGTTTTTT.

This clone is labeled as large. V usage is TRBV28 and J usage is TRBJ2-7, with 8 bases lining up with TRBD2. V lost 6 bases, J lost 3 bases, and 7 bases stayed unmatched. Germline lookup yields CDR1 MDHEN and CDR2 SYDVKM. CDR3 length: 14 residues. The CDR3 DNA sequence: TGTGCCAGCAGAACCCGGGAGGGATACTACGAGCAGTACTTC. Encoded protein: CASRTREGYYEQYF.

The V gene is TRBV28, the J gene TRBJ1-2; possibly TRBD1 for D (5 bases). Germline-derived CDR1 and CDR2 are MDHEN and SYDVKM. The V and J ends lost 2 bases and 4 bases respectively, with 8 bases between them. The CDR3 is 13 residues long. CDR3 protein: CASSLKTVYGYTF. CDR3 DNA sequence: TGTGCCAGCAGTTTAAAGACAGTCTATGGCTACACCTTC.

The CDR3 is CASSLSGRGYEQYF. CDR3 in DNA: TGTGCCAGCAGCTTGAGTGGGAGGGGCTACGAGCAGTACTTC. The rearrangement joins TRBV5-6 to TRBJ2-7, with 7 positions matching TRBD2. Losses at the gene ends were 1 base for V and 3 bases for J; bases not matched to a gene: 4. Per germline, CDR1 SGHDT and CDR2 YYEEEE. The CDR3 has 14 residues. The complete variable domain, with remaining parts taken from reference TRBV5-6 and TRBJ2-7, reads DAGVTQSPTHLIKTRGQQVTLRCSPKSGHDTVSWYQQALGQGPQFIFQYYEEEERQRGNFPDRFSGHQFPNYSSELNVNALLLGDSALYLCASSLSGRGYEQYFGPGTRLTVT.

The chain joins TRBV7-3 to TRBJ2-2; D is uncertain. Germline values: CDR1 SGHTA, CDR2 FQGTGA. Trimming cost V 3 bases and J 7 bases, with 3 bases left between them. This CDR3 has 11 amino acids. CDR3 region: CASSFGGELFF. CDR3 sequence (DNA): TGTGCCAGCAGCTTCGGCGGGGAGCTGTTTTTT.

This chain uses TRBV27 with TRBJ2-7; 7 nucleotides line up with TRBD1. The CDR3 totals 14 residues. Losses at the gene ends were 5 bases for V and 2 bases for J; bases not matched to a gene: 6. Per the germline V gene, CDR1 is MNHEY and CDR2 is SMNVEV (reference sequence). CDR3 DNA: TGTGCCAGCAGTAGTTGGGACAGTCCCTACGAGCAGTACTTC. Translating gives CASSSWDSPYEQYF.

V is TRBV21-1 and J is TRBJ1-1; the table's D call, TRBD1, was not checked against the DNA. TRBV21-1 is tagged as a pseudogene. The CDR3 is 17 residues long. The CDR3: CASSKERLDRAIPEAFF. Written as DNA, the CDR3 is TGTGCCAGCAGCAAAGAGAGGCTGGACAGAGCTATACCTGAAGCTTTCTTT.

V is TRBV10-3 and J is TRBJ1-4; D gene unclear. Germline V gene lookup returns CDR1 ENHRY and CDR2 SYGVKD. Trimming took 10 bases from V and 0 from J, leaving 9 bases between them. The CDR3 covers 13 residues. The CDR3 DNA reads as TGTGCCACCAAGACTGCAACTAATGAAAAACTGTTTTTT. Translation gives CATKTATNEKLFF.

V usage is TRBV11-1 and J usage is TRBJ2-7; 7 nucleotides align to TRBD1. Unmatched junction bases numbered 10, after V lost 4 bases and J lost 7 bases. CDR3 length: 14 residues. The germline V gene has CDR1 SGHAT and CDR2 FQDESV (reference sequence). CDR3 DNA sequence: TGTGCCAGCAGCTCCGGGACAGCGGAGAGGGAGCAGTACTTC. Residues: CASSSGTAEREQYF. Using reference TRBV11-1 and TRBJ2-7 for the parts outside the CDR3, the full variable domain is EAEVAQSPRYKITEKSQAVAFWCDPISGHATLYWYRQILGQGPELLVQFQDESVVDDSQLPKDRFSAERLKGVDSTLKIQPAELGDSAMYLCASSSGTAEREQYFGPGTRLTVT.

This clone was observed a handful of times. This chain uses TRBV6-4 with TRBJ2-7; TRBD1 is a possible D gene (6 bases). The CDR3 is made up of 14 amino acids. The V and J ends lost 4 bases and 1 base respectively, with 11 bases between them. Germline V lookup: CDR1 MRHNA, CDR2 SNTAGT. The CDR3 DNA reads TGTGCCAGCAGTGCGAGCAGGGGATCCTACGAGCAGTACTTC. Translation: CASSASRGSYEQYF.

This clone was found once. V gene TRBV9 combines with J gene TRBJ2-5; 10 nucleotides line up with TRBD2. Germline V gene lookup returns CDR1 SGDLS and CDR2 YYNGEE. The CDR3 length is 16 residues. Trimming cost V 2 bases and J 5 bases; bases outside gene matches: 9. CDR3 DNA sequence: TGTGCCAGCAGCGTGTCGCTAGCGGGGGCCCTCGAGACCCAGTACTTC. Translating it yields CASSVSLAGALETQYF.

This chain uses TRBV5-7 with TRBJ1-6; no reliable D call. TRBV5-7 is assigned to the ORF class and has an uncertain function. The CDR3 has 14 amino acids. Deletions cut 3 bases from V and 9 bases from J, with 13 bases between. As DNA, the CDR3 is TGTGCCAGCAGCTCGACTGCCCGCTTTTCACCCCTCCACTTT. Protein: CASSSTARFSPLHF.

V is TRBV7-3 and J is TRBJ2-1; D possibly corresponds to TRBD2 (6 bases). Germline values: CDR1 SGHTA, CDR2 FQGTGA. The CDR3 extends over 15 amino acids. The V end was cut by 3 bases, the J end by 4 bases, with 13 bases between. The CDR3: CASSLAIGGYNEQFF. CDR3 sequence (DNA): TGTGCCAGCAGCTTGGCCATCGGGGGTTACAATGAGCAGTTCTTC.

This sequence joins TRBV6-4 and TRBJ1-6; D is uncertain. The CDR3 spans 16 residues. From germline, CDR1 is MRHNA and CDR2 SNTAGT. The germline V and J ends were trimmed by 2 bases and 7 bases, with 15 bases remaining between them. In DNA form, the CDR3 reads TGTGCCAGCAGTGACGGGAGGGAAGGTACGAATTCACCCCTCCACTTT. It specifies CASSDGREGTNSPLHF.

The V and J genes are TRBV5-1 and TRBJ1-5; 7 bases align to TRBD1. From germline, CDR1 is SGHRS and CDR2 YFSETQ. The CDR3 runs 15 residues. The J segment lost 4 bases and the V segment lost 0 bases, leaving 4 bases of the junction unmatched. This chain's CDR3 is CASSLAGTDNQPQHF. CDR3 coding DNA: TGCGCCAGCAGCTTGGCTGGGACAGATAATCAGCCCCAGCATTTT.

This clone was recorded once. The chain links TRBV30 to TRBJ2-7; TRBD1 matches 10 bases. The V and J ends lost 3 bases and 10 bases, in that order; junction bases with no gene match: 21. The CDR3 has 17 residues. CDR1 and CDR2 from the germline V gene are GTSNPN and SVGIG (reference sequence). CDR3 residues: CAWRDGDRGLMGPCQYF. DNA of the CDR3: TGTGCCTGGAGAGATGGGGACAGGGGTCTGATGGGCCCCTGTCAGTACTTC. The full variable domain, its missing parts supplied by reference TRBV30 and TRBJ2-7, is SQTIHQWPATLVQPVGSPLSLECTVEGTSNPNLYWYRQAAGRGLQLLFYSVGIGQISSEVPQNLSASRPQDRQFILSSKKLLLSDSGFYLCAWRDGDRGLMGPCQYFGPGTRLTVT.

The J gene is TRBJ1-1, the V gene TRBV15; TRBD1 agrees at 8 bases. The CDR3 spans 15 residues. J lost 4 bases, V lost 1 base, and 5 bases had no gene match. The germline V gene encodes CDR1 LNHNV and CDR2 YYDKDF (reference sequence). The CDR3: CATSRARTGSTEAFF. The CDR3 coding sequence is TGTGCCACCAGCAGAGCCCGGACAGGGAGCACTGAAGCTTTCTTT.

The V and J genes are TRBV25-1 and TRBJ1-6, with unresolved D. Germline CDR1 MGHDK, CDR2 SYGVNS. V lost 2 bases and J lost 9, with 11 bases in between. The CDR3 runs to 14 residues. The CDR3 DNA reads TGTGCCAGCAGTGAAGTCTTCGGGAGTTCACCCCTCCACTTT. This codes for CASSEVFGSSPLHF.

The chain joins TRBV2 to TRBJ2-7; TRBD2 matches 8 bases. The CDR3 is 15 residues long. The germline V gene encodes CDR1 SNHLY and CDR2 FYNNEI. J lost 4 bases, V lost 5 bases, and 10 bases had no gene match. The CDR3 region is CASSISGAPGYEQYF. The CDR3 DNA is TGTGCCAGCAGTATTAGCGGGGCGCCCGGGTACGAGCAGTACTTC.